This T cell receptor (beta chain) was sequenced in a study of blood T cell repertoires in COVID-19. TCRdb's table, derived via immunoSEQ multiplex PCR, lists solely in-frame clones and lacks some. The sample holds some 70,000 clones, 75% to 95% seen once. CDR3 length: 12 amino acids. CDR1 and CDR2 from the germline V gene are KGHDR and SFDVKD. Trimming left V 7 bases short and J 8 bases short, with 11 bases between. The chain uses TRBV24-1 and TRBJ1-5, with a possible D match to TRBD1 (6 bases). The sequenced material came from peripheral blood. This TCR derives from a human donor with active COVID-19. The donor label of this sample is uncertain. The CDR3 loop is CATSRGIEPQHF. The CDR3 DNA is TGTGCCACCAGCAGGGGAATTGAGCCCCAGCATTTT.